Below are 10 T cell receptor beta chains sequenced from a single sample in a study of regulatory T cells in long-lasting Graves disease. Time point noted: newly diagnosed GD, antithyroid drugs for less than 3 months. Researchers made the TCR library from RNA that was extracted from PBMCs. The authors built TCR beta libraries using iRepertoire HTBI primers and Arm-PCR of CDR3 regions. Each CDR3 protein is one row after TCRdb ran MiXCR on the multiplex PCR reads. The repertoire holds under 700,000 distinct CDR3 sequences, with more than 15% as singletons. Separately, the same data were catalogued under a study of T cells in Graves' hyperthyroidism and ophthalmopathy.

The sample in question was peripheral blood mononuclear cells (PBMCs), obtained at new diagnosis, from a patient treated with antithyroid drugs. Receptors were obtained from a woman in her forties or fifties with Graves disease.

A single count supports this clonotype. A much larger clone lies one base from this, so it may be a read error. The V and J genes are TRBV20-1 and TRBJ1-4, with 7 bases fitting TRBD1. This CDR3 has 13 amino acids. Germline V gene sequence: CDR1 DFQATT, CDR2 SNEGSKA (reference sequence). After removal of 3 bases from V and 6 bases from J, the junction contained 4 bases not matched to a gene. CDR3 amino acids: CSARGQHHEKLFF. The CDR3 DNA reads TGCAGTGCTAGGGGACAGCATCATGAAAAACTGTTTTTT.

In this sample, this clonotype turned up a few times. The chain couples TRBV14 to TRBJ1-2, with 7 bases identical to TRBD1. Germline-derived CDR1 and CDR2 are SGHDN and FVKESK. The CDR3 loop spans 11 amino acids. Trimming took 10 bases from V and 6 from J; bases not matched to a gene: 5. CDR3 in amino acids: CANGGGHGYTF. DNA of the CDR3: TGTGCCAACGGAGGGGGCCATGGCTACACCTTC.

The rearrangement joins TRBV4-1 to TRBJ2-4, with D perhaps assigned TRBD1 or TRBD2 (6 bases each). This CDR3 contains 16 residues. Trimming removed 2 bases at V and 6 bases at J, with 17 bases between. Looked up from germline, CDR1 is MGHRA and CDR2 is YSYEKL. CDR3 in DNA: TGCGCCAGCAGCCAACCCGCCAGCGGAGGGGGAAACATTCAGTACTTC. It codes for CASSQPASGGGNIQYF.

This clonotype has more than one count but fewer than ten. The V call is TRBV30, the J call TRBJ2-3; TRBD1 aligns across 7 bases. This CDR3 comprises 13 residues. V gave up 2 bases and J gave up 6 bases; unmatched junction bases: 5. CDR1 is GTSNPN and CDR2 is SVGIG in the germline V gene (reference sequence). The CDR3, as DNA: TGTGCCTGGAGTCTAAAGGGGGCGGATACGCAGTATTTT. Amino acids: CAWSLKGADTQYF. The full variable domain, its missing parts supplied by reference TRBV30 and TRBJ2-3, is SQTIHQWPATLVQPVGSPLSLECTVEGTSNPNLYWYRQAAGRGLQLLFYSVGIGQISSEVPQNLSASRPQDRQFILSSKKLLLSDSGFYLCAWSLKGADTQYFGPGTRLTVL.

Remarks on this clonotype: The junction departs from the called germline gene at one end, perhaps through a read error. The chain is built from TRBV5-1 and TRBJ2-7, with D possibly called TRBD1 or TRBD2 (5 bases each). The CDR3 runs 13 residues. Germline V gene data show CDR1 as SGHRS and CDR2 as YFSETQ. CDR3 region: CVSRARDSYEQYF. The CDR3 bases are TGCGTCAGCAGGGCCCGGGATTCCTACGAGCAGTACTTC.

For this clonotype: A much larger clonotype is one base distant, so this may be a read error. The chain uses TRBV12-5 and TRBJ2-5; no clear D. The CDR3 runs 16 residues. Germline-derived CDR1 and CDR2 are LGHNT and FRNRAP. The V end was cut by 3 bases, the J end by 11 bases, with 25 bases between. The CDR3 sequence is CASGFHPPTRYNEQYF. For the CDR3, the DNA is TGTGCTAGTGGTTTCCACCCCCCGACACGCTACAATGAGCAGTACTTC.

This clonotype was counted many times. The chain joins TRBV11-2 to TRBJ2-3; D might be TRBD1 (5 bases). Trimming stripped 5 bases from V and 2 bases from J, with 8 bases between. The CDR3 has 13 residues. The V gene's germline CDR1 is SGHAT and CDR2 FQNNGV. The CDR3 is CASSPTVTDTQYF. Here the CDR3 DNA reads TGTGCCAGCAGCCCGACAGTCACAGATACGCAGTATTTT.

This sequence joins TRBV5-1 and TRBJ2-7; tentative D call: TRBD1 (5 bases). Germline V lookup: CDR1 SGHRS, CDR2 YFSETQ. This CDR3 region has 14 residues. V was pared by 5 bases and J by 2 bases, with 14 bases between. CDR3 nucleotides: TGCGCCAGCAGGGTCCTGGACACGCCCTACGAGCAGTACTTC. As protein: CASRVLDTPYEQYF.

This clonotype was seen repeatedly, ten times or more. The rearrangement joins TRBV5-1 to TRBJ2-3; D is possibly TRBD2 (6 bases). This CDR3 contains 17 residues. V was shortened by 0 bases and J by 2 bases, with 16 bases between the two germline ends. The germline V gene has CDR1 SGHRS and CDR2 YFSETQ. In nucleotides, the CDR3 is TGCGCCAGCAGCTTGGATAGGTTGGCGGGACTCACAGATACGCAGTATTTT. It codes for CASSLDRLAGLTDTQYF. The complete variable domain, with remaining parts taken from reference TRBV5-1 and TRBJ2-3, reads KAGVTQTPRYLIKTRGQQVTLSCSPISGHRSVSWYQQTPGQGLQFLFEYFSETQRNKGNFPGRFSGRQFSNSRSEMNVSTLELGDSALYLCASSLDRLAGLTDTQYFGPGTRLTVL.

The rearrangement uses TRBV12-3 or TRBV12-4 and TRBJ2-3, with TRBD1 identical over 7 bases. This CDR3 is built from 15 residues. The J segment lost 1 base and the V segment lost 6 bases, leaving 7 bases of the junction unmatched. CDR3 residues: CASSPGQSGTDTQYF. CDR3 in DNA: TGTGCCAGCAGCCCGGGACAGTCAGGCACAGATACGCAGTATTTT.